This is a list of T cell receptor beta chains from one sample in a study of T cell repertoires in cytomegalovirus infection. What these receptors recognize is not known. MiXCR was run by TCRdb on the reads, yielding one entry per CDR3 protein. The sample lists fewer than 900,000 distinct CDR3 sequences; 29% were seen once. The sequencing here drew on cultured CD8+ T cells from PBMCs, taken from culture after CMV antigen stimulation. The origin of the receptors is a human donor in good health (CMV status not recorded). Some clones in this sample may be carry-over from other donors' samples. Each CDR3 is given with its conserved first and last residue. A D gene is named only where the DNA matches it firmly. A row's size may be missing; if present it is once, few, many or a size class.

j_call cdr3_length d_call v_call clone_size cdr3_aa cdr3_nt
TRBJ1-2 14 NA TRBV19 few CASSSDGPWYGYTF TGTGCCAGTAGTTCGGACGGCCCTTGGTATGGCTACACCTTC
TRBJ2-7 15 NA TRBV6-8 NA CASSYFQGSSYEQYF TGTGCCAGCAGTTACTTCCAGGGCTCCTCCTACGAGCAGTACTTC
TRBJ1-4 12 TRBD1 TRBV5-4 NA CASSWDSQKLFF TGTGCCAGCAGCTGGGACAGTCAAAAACTGTTTTTT
TRBJ1-2 17 NA TRBV25-1 NA CASSETPRGAVYDGYTF TGTGCCAGCAGTGAAACCCCGAGGGGGGCGGTATACGACGGCTACACCTTC
TRBJ1-2 14 NA TRBV12-3/TRBV12-4 NA CASTLGGGGYGYTF TGTGCCAGCACCCTCGGAGGGGGGGGTTATGGCTACACCTTC
TRBJ2-1 14 NA TRBV19 NA CASSITARGNEQFF TGTGCCAGTAGTATCACCGCCAGGGGCAATGAGCAGTTCTTC
TRBJ2-1 10 NA TRBV20-1 NA CSARIRGAIF TGCAGTGCTAGAATCAGGGGAGCAATCTTC
TRBJ2-7 14 TRBD1 TRBV7-2 many CASSLRDRYYEQYF TGTGCCAGCAGCCTCCGGGACAGGTACTACGAGCAGTACTTC
TRBJ1-1 15 NA TRBV5-1 few CASSPLRTDGVEAFF TGCGCCAGCAGCCCCCTCAGGACAGACGGAGTTGAAGCTTTCTTT
TRBJ1-1 14 NA TRBV11-3 NA CASSPRGPNTEAFF TGTGCCAGCAGCCCGAGGGGTCCGAACACTGAAGCTTTCTTT
TRBJ2-1 14 NA TRBV12-3/TRBV12-4 NA CASSPSDRLNEQFF TGTGCCAGCAGTCCCTCCGACAGGCTCAATGAGCAGTTCTTC
TRBJ1-5 14 NA TRBV28 NA CASSMRAPHQPQHF TGTGCCAGCAGTATGCGGGCCCCCCATCAGCCCCAGCATTTT
TRBJ2-7 15 TRBD2 TRBV10-1 NA CASSDGLAGIYEQYF TGCGCCAGCAGTGACGGACTAGCGGGGATCTACGAGCAGTACTTC
TRBJ2-1 16 TRBD1 TRBV11-3 few CASSARQGANFNEQFF TGTGCCAGCAGCGCGCGACAGGGGGCGAATTTCAATGAGCAGTTCTTC
TRBJ2-3 15 TRBD2 TRBV5-4 few CASSQRDFLTDTQYF TGTGCCAGCAGCCAGCGGGACTTCCTCACAGATACGCAGTATTTT
TRBJ2-5 17 TRBD2 TRBV2 few CASSAPLAGGTEETQYF TGTGCCAGCAGTGCCCCACTAGCGGGGGGGACGGAAGAGACCCAGTACTTC
TRBJ2-1 14 TRBD2 TRBV19 NA CASSSGTSIYEQFF TGTGCCAGTAGTAGCGGGACTAGCATCTATGAGCAGTTCTTC
TRBJ1-1 15 NA TRBV6-1 few CASSEKIKRGTEAFF TGTGCCAGCAGTGAAAAAATAAAGCGAGGCACTGAAGCTTTCTTT
TRBJ1-1 14 NA TRBV20-1 NA CSAAPPYMNTEAFF TGCAGTGCTGCCCCTCCATACATGAACACTGAAGCTTTCTTT
TRBJ2-1 15 NA TRBV4-3 few CASSQLAAVHNEQFF TGCGCCAGCAGCCAATTGGCCGCCGTCCACAATGAGCAGTTCTTC
TRBJ1-1 14 NA TRBV6-2/TRBV6-3 NA CATKPWSGGTEAFF TGTGCCACCAAGCCGTGGTCCGGGGGCACTGAAGCTTTCTTT
TRBJ2-3 14 TRBD2 TRBV7-8 few CASSLPGGRGTQYF TGTGCCAGCAGCTTACCGGGGGGGCGGGGTACGCAGTATTTT
TRBJ1-2 13 TRBD1 TRBV7-9 NA CASSPGGSHGYTF TGTGCCAGCAGCCCAGGGGGAAGCCATGGCTACACCTTC